Following are 17 T cell receptor beta chains from one sample sequenced in a study of identical twins. TCRdb itself ran the 5' RACE reads through MiXCR, one entry per CDR3 protein. The sample has about 570,000 distinct CDR3 sequences, more than 9% seen once. The same specimen was also included in a second study, on yellow fever vaccine responses in identical twins.

Input material: PBMCs. These receptors were obtained from a woman under 30 in good health.

The chain has TRBV7-2 and TRBJ2-7; perhaps TRBD1 as D (5 bases). V lost 1 base and J 2 bases, leaving 12 bases between the germline ends. The length of the CDR3 is 15 residues. The germline gives CDR1 SGHTA, CDR2 FQGNSA. The CDR3: CASSLVGLNPYEQYF. CDR3 nucleotide sequence: TGTGCCAGCAGCTTAGTGGGGCTAAACCCCTACGAGCAGTACTTC.

The rearrangement links TRBV18 to TRBJ2-1; a weak D match, TRBD2 (7 bases). This CDR3 has 14 residues. Germline CDR1 and CDR2: KGHSH and LQKENI. The ends were cut back, 4 bases at V and 7 bases at J, with 14 bases in the middle. The CDR3 nucleotides are TGTGCCAGCTCACTCCTTGCGGGGGCGAATGAGCAGTTCTTC. As protein: CASSLLAGANEQFF.

In its sample, this clonotype was seen a few times. The chain has TRBV20-1 and TRBJ2-1; 8 nucleotides agree with TRBD2. Germline V gene data show CDR1 as DFQATT and CDR2 as SNEGSKA (reference sequence). Unmatched junction bases numbered 7, after V lost 4 bases and J lost 5 bases. The CDR3 runs to 14 residues. CDR3 sequence: CSATPGLDHNEQFF. The CDR3, as DNA: TGCAGTGCTACACCGGGACTAGACCACAATGAGCAGTTCTTC.

DNA of the CDR3: TGTGCCAGCAGCTTAAACCCGGGAAGGGGGCAGCCCCAGCATTTT. Protein product: CASSLNPGRGQPQHF. The chain employs TRBV5-6 and TRBJ1-5, with D possibly TRBD1 on 6 matching bases. CDR1 and CDR2 (germline): SGHDT, YYEEEE. The CDR3 contains 15 residues. Trimming pared 2 bases from V and 7 bases from J, leaving 16 bases between.

This clonotype has just a few counts. The rearrangement uses TRBV5-1 and TRBJ1-2; TRBD1 aligns across 7 bases. Germline V lookup: CDR1 SGHRS, CDR2 YFSETQ. V lost 4 bases, J lost 0 bases, and 6 bases stayed unmatched. CDR3 length equals 15 residues. CDR3 sequence: CASSGGQASNYGYTF. In nucleotides, the CDR3 is TGCGCCAGCAGCGGCGGACAGGCCTCTAACTATGGCTACACCTTC.

This clonotype has more than one count but fewer than ten. An end of the junction does not agree with germline; a read error may underlie this. The chain employs TRBV7-7 and TRBJ2-3; D ambiguous. Germline loops: CDR1 SSHAT, CDR2 FNYEAQ (reference sequence). The CDR3 loop spans 14 amino acids. CDR3 sequence reads: CASSLGGWADTQYF. The CDR3 DNA reads as TGTGCTAGCAGCTTGGGTGGGTGGGCAGATACGCAGTATTTT. Full variable domain (outside the CDR3, taken from reference TRBV7-7 and TRBJ2-3): GAGVSQSPRYKVTKRGQDVTLRCDPISSHATLYWYQQALGQGPEFLTYFNYEAQPDKSGLPSDRFSAERPEGSISTLTIQRTEQRDSAMYRCASSLGGWADTQYFGPGTRLTVL.

This clonotype has a count of ten or more. The V and J genes are TRBV12-3 or TRBV12-4 and TRBJ2-2; the D gene is possibly TRBD2 (5 bases). V lost 3 bases, J lost 5 bases, and 7 bases lay in between. The CDR3 length is 13 residues. CDR3 loop: CASSLGVTGELFF. In DNA form, the CDR3 reads TGTGCCAGCAGTTTGGGAGTTACCGGGGAGCTGTTTTTT.

This clonotype was observed a handful of times. V gene TRBV7-8 combines with J gene TRBJ1-4; tentatively, D is TRBD1 (5 bases). The CDR3 contains 13 residues. The V gene lost 6 bases and the J gene lost 10 bases, with 15 bases spanning the gap. Germline V CDR1 and CDR2: SGHVS, FQNEAQ. The CDR3 loop reads CASRPQEFGKLFF. DNA of the CDR3: TGTGCCAGCAGGCCACAGGAATTCGGAAAACTGTTTTTT.

This clonotype has a handful of counts. The rearrangement links TRBV29-1 to TRBJ2-4; D unresolved. Germline V lookup: CDR1 SQVTM, CDR2 ANQGSEA. The length of the CDR3 is 16 residues. V lost 7 bases to trimming and J lost 1 base, with 20 bases between them. Here the CDR3 reads CSALDMDGYAKNIQYF. The DNA of the CDR3 is TGCAGCGCCCTAGACATGGACGGCTATGCCAAAAACATTCAGTACTTC.

The V gene is TRBV4-1, the J gene TRBJ2-7; the D gene could be TRBD1 or TRBD2 (5 bases each). CDR3 length: 14 residues. CDR1 is MGHRA, CDR2 YSYEKL, per germline. Trimming cost V 2 bases and J 0 bases, with 8 bases left between them. CDR3: CASSQPGHSYEQYF. Written as DNA, the CDR3 is TGCGCCAGCAGCCAACCGGGGCACTCCTACGAGCAGTACTTC.

This clonotype is a singleton in its sample. The rearrangement uses TRBV27 and TRBJ2-1; D may be TRBD1 (6 bases). V was shortened by 4 bases and J by 5 bases, with 18 bases between the two germline ends. The CDR3 runs to 16 residues. Looked up from germline, CDR1 is MNHEY and CDR2 is SMNVEV (reference sequence). In DNA form, the CDR3 reads TGTGCCAGCAGTTCAGGGATACCACCAGGGGACAATGAGCAGTTCTTC. Its translation: CASSSGIPPGDNEQFF.

The chain recombines TRBV7-2 with TRBJ2-5, with D perhaps matching TRBD1 (6 bases). The length of the CDR3 is 14 residues. In germline, CDR1 is SGHTA, CDR2 FQGNSA. Trimming left V 6 bases short and J 1 base short, with 12 bases between. The CDR3 DNA sequence: TGTGCCAGCAGGCTCTACAGGGCCCAAGAGACCCAGTACTTC. It is translated as CASRLYRAQETQYF. Supplemented by reference TRBV7-2 and TRBJ2-5, the full variable domain reads GAGVSQSPSNKVTEKGKDVELRCDPISGHTALYWYRQSLGQGLEFLIYFQGNSAPDKSGLPSDRFSAERTGGSVSTLTIQRTQQEDSAVYLCASRLYRAQETQYFGPGTRLLVL.

The gene calls are TRBV6-2 or TRBV6-3 and TRBJ2-5, with D possibly TRBD2 on 5 matching bases. The CDR3 has 13 residues. V was shortened by 6 bases and J by 4 bases, with 12 bases between the two germline ends. Germline V lookup: CDR1 MNHEY, CDR2 SVGEGT. The CDR3 spells CASRLGVVETQYF. CDR3 nucleotide sequence: TGTGCCAGCAGGCTCGGGGTGGTAGAGACCCAGTACTTC.

This clonotype was observed at least ten times. The rearrangement joins TRBV7-2 to TRBJ1-1; perhaps TRBD1 as D (5 bases). Germline V gene sequence: CDR1 SGHTA, CDR2 FQGNSA. The V end lost 5 bases, the J end lost 4 bases, and 14 bases lay between the germline ends. The CDR3 covers 14 residues. The CDR3: CASSPRTQGTEAFF. CDR3 DNA: TGTGCCAGCAGCCCACGGACCCAGGGCACTGAAGCTTTCTTT.

This chain joins TRBV18 and TRBJ2-3; 9 nucleotides match TRBD1. Per germline, CDR1 KGHSH and CDR2 LQKENI. The CDR3 length is 14 residues. The junction had 1 base not matched to a gene; V was cut back by 2 bases and J by 4 bases. The CDR3 sequence: CASSPRDRADTQYF. The CDR3 DNA sequence: TGTGCCAGCTCACCAAGGGACAGGGCAGATACGCAGTATTTT.

V usage is TRBV27 and J usage is TRBJ2-7; 9 bases fit TRBD2. J was trimmed by 4 bases and V by 10 bases; bases with no gene match: 11. Germline CDR1 is MNHEY and CDR2 is SMNVEV (reference sequence). This CDR3 comprises 14 residues. This CDR3 reads CATRPGLALYEQYF. In DNA form, the CDR3 reads TGTGCCACCAGACCGGGACTAGCTCTGTACGAGCAGTACTTC.

Only a few counts were recorded for this clonotype. The J gene is TRBJ1-1, the V gene TRBV7-8; unclear D gene. Germline CDR1 reads SGHVS; CDR2 reads FQNEAQ. Trimming pared 5 bases from V and 4 bases from J, leaving 20 bases between. CDR3 size: 16 residues. CDR3 in amino acids: CASSPGDGAWGTEAFF. CDR3 sequence (DNA): TGTGCCAGCAGCCCTGGGGATGGTGCCTGGGGCACTGAAGCTTTCTTT.